This record concerns one T cell receptor beta chain sequence. This specimen belongs to a study of PD-L1 blockade in urothelial cancer. Study as a whole: Patients commenced intravenous atezolizumab, 1,200 mg every 3 weeks, in 2014. Bladder-origin urothelial cancer in males described about 85% of the 29 patients.

CDR3 length equals 14 residues. Germline CDR1 KGHSH, CDR2 LQKENI. V was clipped by 3 bases and J by 1 base, with 9 bases between them. Time point noted: pretreatment peripheral blood. Profiled with immunoSEQ multiplex PCR; TCRdb holds only in-frame clones, not every one. This table holds about 56,000 clones, 85% found once. The input for sequencing was PBMCs, taken around atezolizumab (anti-PD-L1) treatment. The sequence was collected from a man between 65 and 85 years old with urothelial cancer. The chain links TRBV18 to TRBJ1-1, with unresolved D. The CDR3 is CASSPPWRNTEAFF. The CDR3 nucleotides read TGTGCCAGCTCACCGCCTTGGAGGAACACTGAAGCTTTCTTT.